This TCR beta chain was observed in a study of regulatory T cells in long-lasting Graves disease. Indicated time point: newly diagnosed GD, antithyroid drugs for less than 3 months. From PBMCs, RNA was extracted and then used to make the TCR library. Diagnoses of Graves' disease were made by American Thyroid Association guidelines. For TCR beta, libraries came from iRepertoire HTBI primers and Arm-PCR of CDR3 regions. Original analysis: Identification across samples found approximately 60 TRBV and 15 or so TRBJ segments. TCRdb processed the multiplex PCR reads anew with MiXCR; each CDR3 protein has one entry. For this entry, the V and J calls and clone size follow TCRdb and not the study's own pipeline. Of around 330,000 distinct CDR3 sequences in the sample, under 20% were seen once. There are many counts of this clonotype. Its antigen remains unidentified. V lost 8 bases and J lost 3; bases outside the gene matches: 8. CDR3 length: 14 residues.

Findings and caveats of the study: Persistent Graves' cases showed lower TCR diversity than newly diagnosed cases. Persistent patients shared more public clonotypes (fewer than 3,000) than newly diagnosed patients (roughly 960).

Sample: peripheral blood mononuclear cells (PBMCs), taken at new diagnosis, from a patient treated with antithyroid drugs. This clonotype was obtained from a female donor with Graves disease. The chain employs TRBV12-3 or TRBV12-4 and TRBJ2-7; 9 bases line up with TRBD2. The CDR3 DNA reads as TGTGCCAGCGCGCTCGGACTAGCGAACTACGAGCAGTACTTC. This translates into CASALGLANYEQYF.